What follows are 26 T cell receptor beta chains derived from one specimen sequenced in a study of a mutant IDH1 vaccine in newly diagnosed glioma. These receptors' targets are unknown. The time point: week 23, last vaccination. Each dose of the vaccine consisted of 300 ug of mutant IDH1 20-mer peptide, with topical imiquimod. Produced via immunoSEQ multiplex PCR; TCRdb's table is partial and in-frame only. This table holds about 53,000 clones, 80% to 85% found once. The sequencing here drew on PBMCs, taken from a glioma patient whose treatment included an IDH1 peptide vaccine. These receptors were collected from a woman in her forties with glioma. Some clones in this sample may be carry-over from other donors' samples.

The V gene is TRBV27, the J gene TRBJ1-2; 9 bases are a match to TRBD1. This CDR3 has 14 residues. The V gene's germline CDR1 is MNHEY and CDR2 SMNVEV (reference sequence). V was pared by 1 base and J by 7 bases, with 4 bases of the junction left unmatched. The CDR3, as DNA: TGTGCCAGCAGTTTATGGGGGACAGGGTCTGGCTACACCTTC. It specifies CASSLWGTGSGYTF.

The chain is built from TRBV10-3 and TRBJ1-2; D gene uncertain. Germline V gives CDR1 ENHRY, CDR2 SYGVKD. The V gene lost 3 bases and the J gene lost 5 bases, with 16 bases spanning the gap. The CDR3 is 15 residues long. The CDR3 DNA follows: TGTGCCATCAGTGAACGTGCTACGGAAGGGTATGGCTACACCTTC. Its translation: CAISERATEGYGYTF.

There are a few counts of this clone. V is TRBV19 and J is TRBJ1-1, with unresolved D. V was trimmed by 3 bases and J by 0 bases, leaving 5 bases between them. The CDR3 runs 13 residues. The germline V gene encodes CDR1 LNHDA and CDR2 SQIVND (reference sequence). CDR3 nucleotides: TGTGCCAGTAGTATCAAGATGAACACTGAAGCTTTCTTT. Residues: CASSIKMNTEAFF.

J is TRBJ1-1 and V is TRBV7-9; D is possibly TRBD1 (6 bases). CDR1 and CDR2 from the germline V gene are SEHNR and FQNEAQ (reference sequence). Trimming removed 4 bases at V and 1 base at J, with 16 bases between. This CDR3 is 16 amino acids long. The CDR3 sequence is CASSSRGDTWNTEAFF. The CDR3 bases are TGTGCCAGCAGCTCCCGGGGGGACACGTGGAACACTGAAGCTTTCTTT. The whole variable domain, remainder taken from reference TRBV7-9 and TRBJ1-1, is DTGVSQNPRHKITKRGQNVTFRCDPISEHNRLYWYRQTLGQGPEFLTYFQNEAQLEKSRLLSDRFSAERPKGSFSTLEIQRTEQGDSAMYLCASSSRGDTWNTEAFFGQGTRLTVV.

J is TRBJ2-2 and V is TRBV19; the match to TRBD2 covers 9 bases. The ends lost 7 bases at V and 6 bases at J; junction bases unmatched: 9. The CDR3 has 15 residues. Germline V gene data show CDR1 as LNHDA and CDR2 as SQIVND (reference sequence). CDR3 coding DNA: TGTGCCAGTACCCAGCGGGGGGCCCCTCCCGGGGAGCTGTTTTTT. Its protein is CASTQRGAPPGELFF.

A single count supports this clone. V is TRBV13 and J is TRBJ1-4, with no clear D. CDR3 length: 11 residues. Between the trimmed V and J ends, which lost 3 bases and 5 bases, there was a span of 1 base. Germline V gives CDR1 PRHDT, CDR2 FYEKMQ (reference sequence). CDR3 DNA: TGTGCCAGCAGCTTCAATGAAAAACTGTTTTTT. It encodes CASSFNEKLFF.

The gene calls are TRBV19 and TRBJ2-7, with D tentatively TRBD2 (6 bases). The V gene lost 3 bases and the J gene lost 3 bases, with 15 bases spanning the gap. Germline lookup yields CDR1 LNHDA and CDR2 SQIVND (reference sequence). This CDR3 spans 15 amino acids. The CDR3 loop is CASSISLQGLYEQYF. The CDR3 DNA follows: TGTGCCAGTAGTATTTCCCTCCAGGGACTCTACGAGCAGTACTTC. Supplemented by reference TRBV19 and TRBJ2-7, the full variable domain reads DGGITQSPKYLFRKEGQNVTLSCEQNLNHDAMYWYRQDPGQGLRLIYYSQIVNDFQKGDIAEGYSVSREKKESFPLTVTSAQKNPTAFYLCASSISLQGLYEQYFGPGTRLTVT.

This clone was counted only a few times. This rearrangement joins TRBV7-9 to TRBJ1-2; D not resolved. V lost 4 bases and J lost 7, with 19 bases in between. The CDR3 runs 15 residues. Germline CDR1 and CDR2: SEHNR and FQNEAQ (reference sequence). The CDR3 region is CASSSTRGSDVGYTF. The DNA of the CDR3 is TGTGCCAGCAGCTCCACACGGGGTTCGGATGTTGGCTACACCTTC.

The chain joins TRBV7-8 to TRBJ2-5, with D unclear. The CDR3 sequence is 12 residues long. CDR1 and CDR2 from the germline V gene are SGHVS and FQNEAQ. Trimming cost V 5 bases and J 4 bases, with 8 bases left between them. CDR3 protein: CASSPAAETQYF. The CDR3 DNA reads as TGTGCCAGCAGCCCAGCCGCAGAGACCCAGTACTTC.

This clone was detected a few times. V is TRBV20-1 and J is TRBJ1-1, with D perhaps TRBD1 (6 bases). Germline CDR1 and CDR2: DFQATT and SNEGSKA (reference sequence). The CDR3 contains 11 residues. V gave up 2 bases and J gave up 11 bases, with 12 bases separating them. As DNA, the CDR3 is TGCAGTGCTAGAATACAGGGTAACGCTTTCTTT. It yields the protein CSARIQGNAFF.

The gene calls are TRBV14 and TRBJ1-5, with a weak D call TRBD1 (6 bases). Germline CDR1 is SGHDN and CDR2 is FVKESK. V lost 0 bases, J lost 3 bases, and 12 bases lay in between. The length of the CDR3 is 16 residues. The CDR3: CASSQDRQDYNQPQHF. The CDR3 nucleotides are TGTGCCAGCAGCCAAGATAGACAGGACTACAATCAGCCCCAGCATTTT.

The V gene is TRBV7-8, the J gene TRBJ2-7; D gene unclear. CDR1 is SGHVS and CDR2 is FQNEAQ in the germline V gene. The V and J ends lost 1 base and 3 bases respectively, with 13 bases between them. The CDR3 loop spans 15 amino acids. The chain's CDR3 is CASSLGGRPYYEQYF. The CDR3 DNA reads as TGTGCCAGCAGCTTAGGAGGCAGACCTTACTACGAGCAGTACTTC.

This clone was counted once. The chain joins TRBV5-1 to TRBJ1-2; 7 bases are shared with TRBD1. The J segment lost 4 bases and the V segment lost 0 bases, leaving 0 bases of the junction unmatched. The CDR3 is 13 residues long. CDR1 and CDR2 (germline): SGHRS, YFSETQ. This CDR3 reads CASSLDRGYGYTF. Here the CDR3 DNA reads TGCGCCAGCAGCTTGGACAGGGGCTATGGCTACACCTTC.

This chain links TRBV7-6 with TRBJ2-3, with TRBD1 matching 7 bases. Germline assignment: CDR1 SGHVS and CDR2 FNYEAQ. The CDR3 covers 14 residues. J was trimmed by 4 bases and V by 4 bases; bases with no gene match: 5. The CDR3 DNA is TGTGCCAGCAGCTCCCGAGGGGGCGCAGATACGCAGTATTTT. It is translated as CASSSRGGADTQYF.

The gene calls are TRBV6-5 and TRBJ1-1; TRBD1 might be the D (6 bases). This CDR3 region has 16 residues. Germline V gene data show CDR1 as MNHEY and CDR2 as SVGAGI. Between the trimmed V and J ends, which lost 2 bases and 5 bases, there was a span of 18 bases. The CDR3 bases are TGTGCCAGCAGTTACAAGGCGGGAGGGGGGCTGACTGAAGCTTTCTTT. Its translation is CASSYKAGGGLTEAFF.

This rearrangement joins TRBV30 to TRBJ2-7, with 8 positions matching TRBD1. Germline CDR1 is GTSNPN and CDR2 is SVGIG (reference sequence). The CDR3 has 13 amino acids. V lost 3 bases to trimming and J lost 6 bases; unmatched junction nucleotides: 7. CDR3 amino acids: CAWRWDRNGEQYF. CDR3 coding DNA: TGTGCCTGGAGGTGGGACAGGAACGGCGAGCAGTACTTC.

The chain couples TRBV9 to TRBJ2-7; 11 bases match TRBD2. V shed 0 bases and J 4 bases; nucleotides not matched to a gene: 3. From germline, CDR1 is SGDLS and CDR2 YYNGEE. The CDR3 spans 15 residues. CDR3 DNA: TGTGCCAGCAGCGTAGGTCTAGCGGGGGGTTACGAGCAGTACTTC. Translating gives CASSVGLAGGYEQYF.

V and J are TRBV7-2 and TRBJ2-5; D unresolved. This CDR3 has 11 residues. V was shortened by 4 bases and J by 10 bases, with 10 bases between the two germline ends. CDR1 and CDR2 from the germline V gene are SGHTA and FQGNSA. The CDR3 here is CASSSLGIQYF. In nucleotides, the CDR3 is TGTGCCAGCAGCTCGTTGGGTATCCAGTACTTC.

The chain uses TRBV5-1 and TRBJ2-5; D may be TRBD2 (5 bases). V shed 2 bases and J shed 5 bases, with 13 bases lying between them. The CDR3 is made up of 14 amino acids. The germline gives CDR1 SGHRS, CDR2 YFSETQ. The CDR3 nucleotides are TGCGCCAGCAGCTTCGATGATAGCGTGGAGACCCAGTACTTC. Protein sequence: CASSFDDSVETQYF.

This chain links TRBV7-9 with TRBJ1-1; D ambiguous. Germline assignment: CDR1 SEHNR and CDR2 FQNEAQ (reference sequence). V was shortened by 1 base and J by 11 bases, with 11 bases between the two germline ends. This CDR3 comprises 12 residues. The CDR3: CASSLDRGVAFF. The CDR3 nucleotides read TGTGCCAGCAGCTTAGACCGGGGAGTCGCTTTCTTT.

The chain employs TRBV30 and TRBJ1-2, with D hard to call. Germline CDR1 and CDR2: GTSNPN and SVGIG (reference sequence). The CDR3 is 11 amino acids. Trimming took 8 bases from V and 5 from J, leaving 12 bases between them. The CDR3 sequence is CAHRAVYGYTF. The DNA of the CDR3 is TGTGCCCATCGAGCAGTGTATGGCTACACCTTC.

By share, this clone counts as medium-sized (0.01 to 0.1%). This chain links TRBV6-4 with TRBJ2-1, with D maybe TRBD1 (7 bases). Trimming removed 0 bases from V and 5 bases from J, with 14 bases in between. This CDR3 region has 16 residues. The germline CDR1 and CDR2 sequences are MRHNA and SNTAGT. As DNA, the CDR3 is TGTGCCAGCAGTGACTCGGGCAGGGGGGACCACAATGAGCAGTTCTTC. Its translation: CASSDSGRGDHNEQFF.

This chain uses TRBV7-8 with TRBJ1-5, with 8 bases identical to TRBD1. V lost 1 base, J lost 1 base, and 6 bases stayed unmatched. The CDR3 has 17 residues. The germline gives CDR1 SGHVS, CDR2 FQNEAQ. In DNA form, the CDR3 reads TGTGCCAGCAGCTTAGGGCGACAGGGGTACAGCAATCAGCCCCAGCATTTT. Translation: CASSLGRQGYSNQPQHF.

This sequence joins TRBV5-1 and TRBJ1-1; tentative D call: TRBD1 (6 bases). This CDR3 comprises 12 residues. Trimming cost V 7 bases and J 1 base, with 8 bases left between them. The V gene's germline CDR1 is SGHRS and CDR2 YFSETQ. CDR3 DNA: TGCGCCAGCGCGACAGGGAACACTGAAGCTTTCTTT. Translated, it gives CASATGNTEAFF.

The CDR3 nucleotides read TGTGCCAGCAGAGCTACCGGGGGTGACACTGAAGCTTTCTTT. Encoded protein: CASRATGGDTEAFF. The V call is TRBV11-2, the J call TRBJ1-1; D is possibly TRBD1 (5 bases). Germline V gives CDR1 SGHAT, CDR2 FQNNGV. Trimming took off 6 bases at V and 3 bases at J, with 14 bases between the two ends. CDR3 size: 14 residues.

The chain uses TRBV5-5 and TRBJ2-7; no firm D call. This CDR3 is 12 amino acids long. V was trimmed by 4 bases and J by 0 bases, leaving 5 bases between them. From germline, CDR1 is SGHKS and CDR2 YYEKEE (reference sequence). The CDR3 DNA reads TGTGCCAGCAGCCACGACTCCTACGAGCAGTACTTC. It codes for CASSHDSYEQYF.